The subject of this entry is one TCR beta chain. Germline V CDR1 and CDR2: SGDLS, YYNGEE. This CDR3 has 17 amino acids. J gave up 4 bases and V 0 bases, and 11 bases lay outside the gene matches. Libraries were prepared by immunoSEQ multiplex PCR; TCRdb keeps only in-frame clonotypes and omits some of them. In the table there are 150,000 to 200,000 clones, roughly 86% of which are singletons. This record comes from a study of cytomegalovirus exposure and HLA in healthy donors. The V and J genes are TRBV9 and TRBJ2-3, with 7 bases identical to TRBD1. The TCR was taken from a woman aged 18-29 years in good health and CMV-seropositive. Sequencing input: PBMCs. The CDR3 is CASSVGLRGYRADTQYF. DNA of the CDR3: TGTGCCAGCAGCGTAGGGCTCAGGGGGTATAGGGCAGATACGCAGTATTTT.